One sample yielded the 26 T cell receptor beta chains listed below, sequenced in a study of blood T cells in healthy people across ages. A second roughly 6 to 11 cycle PCR used barcoded and J-beta primers. TCRdb reprocessed the 5' RACE reads with MiXCR, giving one entry per CDR3 protein. Of 1 million to 1.2 million distinct CDR3 sequences in the sample, less than 45% were seen once. The specimen sequenced was blood. All receptors derive from a man between 18 and 35 years old in good health.

The chain's CDR3 is CASSLGTSGESSYNEQFF. The CDR3 nucleotides read TGTGCCAGCAGCCTAGGGACTAGCGGGGAGAGCTCCTACAATGAGCAGTTCTTC. The chain uses TRBV7-9 and TRBJ2-1; 13 bases are shared with TRBD2. V trimming: 5 bases; J trimming: 0 bases; junction bases outside the gene matches: 7. Germline CDR1 reads SEHNR; CDR2 reads FQNEAQ (reference sequence). The CDR3 loop spans 18 amino acids. Looking up the rest from reference TRBV7-9 and TRBJ2-1 gives the full variable domain: DTGVSQNPRHKITKRGQNVTFRCDPISEHNRLYWYRQTLGQGPEFLTYFQNEAQLEKSRLLSDRFSAERPKGSFSTLEIQRTEQGDSAMYLCASSLGTSGESSYNEQFFGPGTRLTVL.

This chain uses TRBV7-2 with TRBJ2-1; D perhaps matches TRBD1 (5 bases). Germline CDR1 reads SGHTA; CDR2 reads FQGNSA. V gave up 5 bases and J gave up 7 bases, with 21 bases separating them. This CDR3 region has 16 residues. The CDR3 region has the DNA TGTGCCAGCAGCCCCCCTGGACGAGCAGGGAAAAATGAGCAGTTCTTC. This encodes CASSPPGRAGKNEQFF.

The rearrangement links TRBV27 to TRBJ2-2; D is unresolved. The CDR3 length is 13 residues. CDR1 and CDR2 (germline): MNHEY, SMNVEV (reference sequence). Trimming pared 6 bases from V and 4 bases from J, leaving 9 bases between. The CDR3 nucleotides read TGTGCCAGCAGCCCCGCGATCACCGGGGAGCTGTTTTTT. It yields the protein CASSPAITGELFF.

This clonotype was detected a few times. The chain joins TRBV11-2 to TRBJ2-4; 10 bases match TRBD2. The V gene's germline CDR1 is SGHAT and CDR2 FQNNGV. V shed 7 bases and J 10 bases; nucleotides not matched to a gene: 10. This CDR3 has 14 residues. CDR3 protein: CASTVPGLATIQYF. The CDR3 DNA follows: TGTGCCAGCACCGTTCCGGGACTAGCGACTATTCAGTACTTC.

The rearrangement joins TRBV15 to TRBJ2-7; unclear D gene. CDR3 length: 13 residues. The germline V gene has CDR1 LNHNV and CDR2 YYDKDF (reference sequence). The V end was cut by 0 bases, the J end by 7 bases, with 10 bases between. The CDR3 DNA is TGTGCCACCAGCAGAGATACTTACAATGAGCAGTACTTC. This sequence encodes CATSRDTYNEQYF.

This rearrangement joins TRBV29-1 to TRBJ1-1; D not resolved. Per germline, CDR1 SQVTM and CDR2 ANQGSEA. This CDR3 spans 10 amino acids. Between the trimmed V and J ends, which lost 7 bases and 5 bases, there was a span of 8 bases. CDR3 in DNA: TGCAGCGCCGCCGGGACTGAAGCTTTCTTT. The encoded protein is CSAAGTEAFF.

This clonotype was seen once. In DNA, the CDR3 is TGTGCCAGCAACCCAGGACTGGCCGGCTACACCTTC. Translation gives CASNPGLAGYTF. This chain joins TRBV2 and TRBJ1-2; D gene ambiguous. Trimming cost V 7 bases and J 8 bases, with 14 bases left between them. Germline V gene data show CDR1 as SNHLY and CDR2 as FYNNEI. The CDR3 spans 12 residues. The whole variable domain, remainder taken from reference TRBV2 and TRBJ1-2, is EPEVTQTPSHQVTQMGQEVILRCVPISNHLYFYWYRQILGQKVEFLVSFYNNEISEKSEIFDDQFSVERPDGSNFTLKIRSTKLEDSAMYFCASNPGLAGYTFGSGTRLTVV.

There are a few counts of this clonotype. The chain recombines TRBV7-9 with TRBJ1-1; D unresolved. Germline-derived CDR1 and CDR2 are SEHNR and FQNEAQ (reference sequence). V lost 4 bases to trimming and J lost 5 bases, with 17 bases between them. This CDR3 has 15 residues. The CDR3 sequence: CASSSPPVRETEAFF. CDR3 in DNA: TGTGCCAGCAGCTCCCCCCCGGTGCGGGAAACTGAAGCTTTCTTT. The whole variable domain, filled in from reference TRBV7-9 and TRBJ1-1, reads DTGVSQNPRHKITKRGQNVTFRCDPISEHNRLYWYRQTLGQGPEFLTYFQNEAQLEKSRLLSDRFSAERPKGSFSTLEIQRTEQGDSAMYLCASSSPPVRETEAFFGQGTRLTVV.

This clonotype came up a few times. The chain is built from TRBV7-9 and TRBJ1-5, with TRBD1 matching over 8 bases. V shed 5 bases and J 7 bases; nucleotides not matched to a gene: 7. CDR3 length equals 14 residues. Per germline, CDR1 SEHNR and CDR2 FQNEAQ (reference sequence). Written as DNA, the CDR3 is TGTGCCAGCAGCGCGATACAGGGGGGACAGCCCCAGCATTTT. Its protein is CASSAIQGGQPQHF.

The chain has TRBV15 and TRBJ2-6; perhaps TRBD1 as D (5 bases). The V end lost 3 bases, the J end lost 1 base, and 13 bases lay between the germline ends. The CDR3 contains 17 residues. Looked up from germline, CDR1 is LNHNV and CDR2 is YYDKDF (reference sequence). The DNA of the CDR3 is TGTGCCACCAGCAGGGACACTTCGGCGTCTGGGGCCAACGTCCTGACTTTC. Translating it yields CATSRDTSASGANVLTF.

The chain recombines TRBV19 with TRBJ1-4; no definite D call. Trimming removed 8 bases at V and 0 bases at J, with 13 bases between. Germline assignment: CDR1 LNHDA and CDR2 SQIVND (reference sequence). The CDR3 length is 15 residues. The CDR3 coding sequence is TGTGCCAGTCAGTCTCTGGGCACAACTAATGAAAAACTGTTTTTT. It is translated as CASQSLGTTNEKLFF.

This chain uses TRBV27 with TRBJ1-1; D is perhaps TRBD1 (5 bases). The CDR3 loop spans 15 amino acids. The germline gives CDR1 MNHEY, CDR2 SMNVEV (reference sequence). V lost 4 bases and J 4 bases, leaving 16 bases between the germline ends. The DNA for the CDR3 is TGTGCCAGCAGTTCTCCTTTAGACGGGGGCACTGAAGCTTTCTTT. Translating it yields CASSSPLDGGTEAFF.

This clonotype has a handful of counts. The J gene is TRBJ2-3, the V gene TRBV27, with TRBD1 identical over 8 bases. The CDR3 spans 15 residues. V dropped 5 bases and J dropped 4; count of bases not matched to a gene: 8. Looked up from germline, CDR1 is MNHEY and CDR2 is SMNVEV (reference sequence). CDR3 DNA sequence: TGTGCCAGCAGTCCCCCGGGACAGGATTCAGATACGCAGTATTTT. Translation gives CASSPPGQDSDTQYF.

This rearrangement joins TRBV25-1 to TRBJ2-3, with D unclear. Deletions cut 0 bases from V and 6 bases from J, with 13 bases between. Germline CDR1 reads MGHDK; CDR2 reads SYGVNS. The CDR3 loop spans 15 amino acids. CDR3 sequence: CASSEYRAGADTQYF. CDR3 coding DNA: TGTGCCAGCAGTGAATATCGAGCCGGAGCGGATACGCAGTATTTT.

This clonotype was observed many times. The rearrangement links TRBV27 to TRBJ1-1; D not certain. CDR1 is MNHEY, CDR2 SMNVEV, per germline (reference sequence). Trimming removed 0 bases at V and 0 bases at J, with 5 bases between. The CDR3 extends over 14 amino acids. Here the CDR3 DNA reads TGTGCCAGCAGTTTATCAGGGATGAACACTGAAGCTTTCTTT. This translates into CASSLSGMNTEAFF.

DNA for the CDR3: TGCAGCGTCGGCCCCGGACATAACACCGGGGAGCTGTTTTTT. Translation gives CSVGPGHNTGELFF. The chain is built from TRBV29-1 and TRBJ2-2; D might be TRBD1 (5 bases). The CDR3 is made up of 14 amino acids. In germline, CDR1 is SQVTM, CDR2 ANQGSEA. Trimming stripped 6 bases from V and 2 bases from J, with 13 bases between.

In this sample, this clonotype turned up a few times. The chain is built from TRBV28 and TRBJ1-2, with D unclear. V was pared by 10 bases and J by 0 bases, with 12 bases between. The CDR3 is 13 amino acids. The germline V gene encodes CDR1 MDHEN and CDR2 SYDVKM. For the CDR3, the DNA is TGTGCCACCCAGGACGGAGCTAACTATGGCTACACCTTC. Translated: CATQDGANYGYTF.

This clonotype is a singleton in its sample. V gene TRBV2 combines with J gene TRBJ1-6; 8 positions agree with TRBD1. The length of the CDR3 is 15 residues. Germline lookup yields CDR1 SNHLY and CDR2 FYNNEI. J gave up 9 bases and V 5 bases, and 9 bases lay outside the gene matches. The CDR3 sequence is CASSFQGAKTSPLHF. In DNA, the CDR3 is TGTGCCAGCAGTTTTCAGGGGGCGAAAACTTCACCCCTCCACTTT.

As for this clonotype: A read error may be the cause here, since a much bigger clone is one base away. The chain couples TRBV15 to TRBJ2-5, with D unresolved. Trimming removed 1 base from V and 11 bases from J, with 23 bases in between. Germline loops: CDR1 LNHNV, CDR2 YYDKDF (reference sequence). This CDR3 is 16 amino acids long. The chain's CDR3 is CATSRARNDRSNEQYF. In DNA form, the CDR3 reads TGTGCCACCAGCAGAGCAAGAAACGATCGCTCCAATGAGCAGTACTTC.

This chain's CDR3 is CASSFGAVLSTDTQYF. In DNA, the CDR3 is TGTGCCAGCAGCTTCGGGGCGGTCCTCAGCACAGATACGCAGTATTTT. V is TRBV7-8 and J is TRBJ2-3, with D possibly being TRBD1 or TRBD2 (5 bases each). This CDR3 contains 16 residues. Trimming removed 3 bases at V and 0 bases at J, with 13 bases between. The germline V gene has CDR1 SGHVS and CDR2 FQNEAQ.

The rearrangement uses TRBV29-1 and TRBJ2-5; D not resolved. The CDR3 covers 14 residues. Germline CDR1 is SQVTM and CDR2 is ANQGSEA. V lost 3 bases, J lost 11 bases, and 22 bases lay in between. CDR3 nucleotides: TGCAGCGTTGAGGACCCCAGAGGTTTTAATGAGCAGTACTTC. Its protein is CSVEDPRGFNEQYF.

The table lists this clonotype with a few counts. The chain carries TRBV20-1 and TRBJ2-1; D perhaps matches TRBD1 (5 bases). The germline V gene has CDR1 DFQATT and CDR2 SNEGSKA (reference sequence). Trimming took 3 bases from V and 9 from J, leaving 15 bases between them. The CDR3 is made up of 13 amino acids. CDR3: CSARGDSLREQFF. Here the CDR3 DNA reads TGCAGTGCTAGGGGTGACAGTTTGCGTGAGCAGTTCTTC.

The V call is TRBV20-1, the J call TRBJ2-3, with D unresolved. The germline CDR1 and CDR2 sequences are DFQATT and SNEGSKA (reference sequence). CDR3 length: 16 residues. V was shortened by 2 bases and J by 8 bases, with 23 bases between the two germline ends. The CDR3 DNA follows: TGCAGTGCTAGACCGAGTGGCTCGTTATATTCCCTTACGCAGTATTTT. It yields the protein CSARPSGSLYSLTQYF.

There are a few counts of this clonotype. This sequence joins TRBV27 and TRBJ2-1; D gene unclear. V was clipped by 3 bases and J by 5 bases, with 8 bases between them. The CDR3 contains 13 residues. Germline V gives CDR1 MNHEY, CDR2 SMNVEV (reference sequence). The CDR3 DNA reads as TGTGCCAGCAGTTTTGGGCCAGACAATGAGCAGTTCTTC. Encoded protein: CASSFGPDNEQFF.

This clonotype was seen a handful of times. The V gene is TRBV15, the J gene TRBJ1-4; TRBD1 is a possible D gene (5 bases). The V end was cut by 0 bases, the J end by 12 bases, with 11 bases between. There are 13 residues in the CDR3. Germline V gives CDR1 LNHNV, CDR2 YYDKDF (reference sequence). The CDR3 region is CATSREEGIELFF. The CDR3 coding sequence is TGTGCCACCAGCAGAGAAGAGGGGATAGAACTGTTTTTT.

This clonotype turned up a few times. The chain links TRBV12-3 or TRBV12-4 to TRBJ2-3, with 11 bases identical to TRBD2. CDR3 length equals 17 residues. Losses at the gene ends were 5 bases for V and 1 base for J; bases not matched to a gene: 8. The chain's CDR3 is CASSAKPGLAGTDTQYF. The CDR3 nucleotides are TGTGCCAGCAGTGCGAAACCGGGACTAGCGGGCACAGATACGCAGTATTTT.